The 27 T cell receptor beta chains reported below all come from one sample, sequenced in a study of T-cell reconstitution after alpha-beta-depleted transplantation in children. Construction of the TCRbeta library involved unique molecular identifiers. Using its own MiXCR run on the PCR reads, TCRdb lists one record per CDR3 protein. Seen here are hundreds of thousands of distinct CDR3 sequences, approximately 15% observed once, and the top ten hold approximately 1.1%. Source: PBMCs from the stem cell graft donor, taken from the stem cell graft. Receptor source: a human donor who donated a stem cell graft to a child with acute myeloid leukemia.

This clonotype showed up just a few times. The chain joins TRBV7-3 to TRBJ2-3; D tentatively fits TRBD1 or TRBD2 (5 bases each). Deletions cut 3 bases from V and 6 bases from J, with 16 bases between. CDR1 is SGHTA and CDR2 is FQGTGA in the germline V gene. This CDR3 has 15 amino acids. DNA of the CDR3: TGTGCCAGCAGCTTCACTGGGACGAATTCCGATACGCAGTATTTT. This gives the protein CASSFTGTNSDTQYF.

This clonotype was picked up a small number of times. The V gene is TRBV7-9, the J gene TRBJ2-1; possibly TRBD1 for D (5 bases). The CDR3 has 17 residues. The germline gives CDR1 SEHNR, CDR2 FQNEAQ (reference sequence). Trimming cost V 4 bases and J 6 bases, with 22 bases left between them. The DNA for the CDR3 is TGTGCCAGCAGCTCGGACACCTCGACCCTCCGGTTCAATGAGCAGTTCTTC. Amino acid sequence: CASSSDTSTLRFNEQFF.

This clonotype was detected many times. CDR3 in amino acids: CASSPRTMNTEAFF. The CDR3 DNA reads as TGTGCCAGCAGTCCCCGTACAATGAACACTGAAGCTTTCTTT. The J gene is TRBJ1-1, the V gene TRBV12-3 or TRBV12-4; D remains unclear. V dropped 5 bases and J dropped 0 bases, with 10 bases sitting between them. The CDR3 covers 14 residues.

This clonotype was seen ten or more times. This chain uses TRBV5-5 with TRBJ2-3, with a tentative D call TRBD2 (6 bases). The V end was cut by 4 bases, the J end by 6 bases, with 15 bases between. The CDR3 sequence is 14 residues long. Germline V gene sequence: CDR1 SGHKS, CDR2 YYEKEE (reference sequence). The CDR3 reads CASSPEGRYDTQYF. The CDR3 DNA reads TGTGCCAGCAGCCCGGAGGGACGGTATGATACGCAGTATTTT.

This clonotype came up a few times. This rearrangement joins TRBV7-9 to TRBJ1-2; 9 bases line up with TRBD1. The CDR3 length is 16 residues. CDR1 and CDR2 from the germline V gene are SEHNR and FQNEAQ (reference sequence). The J segment lost 8 bases and the V segment lost 0 bases, leaving 10 bases of the junction unmatched. Written as DNA, the CDR3 is TGTGCCAGCAGCTTAGCCCTCACAGGGGGCGCAGGAGGCTACACCTTC. Translating it yields CASSLALTGGAGGYTF.

This clonotype came up many times. This rearrangement joins TRBV5-1 to TRBJ1-1, with D possibly matching TRBD1 (6 bases). Germline V gives CDR1 SGHRS, CDR2 YFSETQ. V was cut by 4 bases and J by 0 bases, with 13 bases left in between. This CDR3 has 15 residues. The CDR3 loop reads CASSPRTDLNTEAFF. For the CDR3, the DNA is TGCGCCAGCAGCCCAAGGACAGACTTGAACACTGAAGCTTTCTTT.

In this sample, this clonotype turned up many times. The chain has TRBV20-1 and TRBJ1-5, with 7 bases fitting TRBD1. Germline assignment: CDR1 DFQATT and CDR2 SNEGSKA (reference sequence). J lost 9 bases, V lost 3 bases, and 8 bases had no gene match. CDR3 size: 13 residues. The CDR3 loop is CSASGSGGRPQHF. The CDR3 region has the DNA TGCAGTGCTAGCGGGTCAGGGGGTCGGCCCCAGCATTTT.

This clonotype was counted many times. This rearrangement joins TRBV29-1 to TRBJ2-7; TRBD1 matches 8 bases. The CDR3 has 12 residues. Germline values: CDR1 SQVTM, CDR2 ANQGSEA. J was trimmed by 5 bases and V by 7 bases; bases with no gene match: 7. The CDR3 here is CSAHRGMDEQYF. CDR3 in DNA: TGCAGCGCCCACAGGGGGATGGACGAGCAGTACTTC.

This clonotype has only a few counts. This chain uses TRBV20-1 with TRBJ1-6; the D is unclear. V was clipped by 6 bases and J by 9 bases, with 21 bases between them. Germline loops: CDR1 DFQATT, CDR2 SNEGSKA (reference sequence). The CDR3 consists of 15 residues. In DNA form, the CDR3 reads TGCAGTGCACAAGGCGGAGCTAGTTCGGTTTCACCCCTCCACTTT. Amino acids: CSAQGGASSVSPLHF.

This clonotype has at least ten counts. The rearrangement joins TRBV20-1 to TRBJ1-1; TRBD1 aligns across 9 bases. This CDR3 is 15 amino acids long. Per germline, CDR1 DFQATT and CDR2 SNEGSKA (reference sequence). The V segment lost 5 bases and the J segment 2 bases; nucleotides outside the gene matches: 9. The CDR3, as DNA: TGCAGTGCTCCCACAGGGGGCGGCGTCAACACTGAAGCTTTCTTT. It is translated as CSAPTGGGVNTEAFF.

This clonotype appeared many times. The chain combines TRBV12-3 or TRBV12-4 with TRBJ1-5; weak D call: TRBD1 (6 bases). Trimming shortened V by 3 bases and J by 0 bases, and 12 bases separated the two germline ends. CDR3 size: 16 residues. Here the CDR3 DNA reads TGTGCCAGCAGTTTTTCAGGGGTGTATAGCAATCAGCCCCAGCATTTT. Its translation is CASSFSGVYSNQPQHF.

The chain couples TRBV5-1 to TRBJ2-1; maybe TRBD1 (6 bases). The V and J ends lost 4 bases and 2 bases respectively, with 16 bases between them. Germline loops: CDR1 SGHRS, CDR2 YFSETQ. This CDR3 contains 16 residues. CDR3 amino acids: CASSAGDYSTYNEQFF. The DNA of the CDR3 is TGCGCCAGCAGCGCAGGGGATTATAGCACCTACAATGAGCAGTTCTTC.

This clonotype has just a few counts. V and J are TRBV5-1 and TRBJ1-2; the D is unclear. This CDR3 has 15 residues. In germline, CDR1 is SGHRS, CDR2 YFSETQ. V was pared by 1 base and J by 0 bases, with 10 bases between. The CDR3 region is CASSLSANTNYGYTF. The DNA for the CDR3 is TGCGCCAGCAGCTTGTCTGCTAACACTAACTATGGCTACACCTTC.

This clonotype occurred once. The V and J genes are TRBV12-3 or TRBV12-4 and TRBJ2-2; D gene unclear. The V end lost 8 bases, the J end lost 3 bases, and 19 bases lay between the germline ends. The CDR3 is 16 residues long. The CDR3 nucleotides read TGTGCCAGCGGAAGAGAGACGGAACCCCACACCGGGGAGCTGTTTTTT. This translates into CASGRETEPHTGELFF.

This clonotype was seen many times. The V gene is TRBV29-1, the J gene TRBJ2-7; 8 nucleotides match TRBD1. This CDR3 contains 16 residues. Germline V gene data show CDR1 as SQVTM and CDR2 as ANQGSEA. The trim removed 3 bases at V and 2 bases at J, leaving 12 bases unmatched. For the CDR3, the DNA is TGCAGCGTTGAGGGCACCGGGACAGGTTTTACCTACGAGCAGTACTTC. This sequence encodes CSVEGTGTGFTYEQYF.

The table lists this clonotype with a few counts. The gene calls are TRBV7-9 and TRBJ1-2; D unclear. Trimming removed 5 bases from V and 4 bases from J, with 17 bases in between. The CDR3 contains 15 residues. Germline-derived CDR1 and CDR2 are SEHNR and FQNEAQ (reference sequence). The CDR3 DNA reads TGTGCCAGCAGCCCCCCCTTGGGTACCACCTATGGCTACACCTTC. Its translation is CASSPPLGTTYGYTF.

The table lists this clonotype with many counts. The chain couples TRBV5-6 to TRBJ1-5; 10 positions agree with TRBD1. There are 15 residues in the CDR3. CDR1 is SGHDT and CDR2 is YYEEEE in the germline V gene. V was pared by 3 bases and J by 3 bases, with 3 bases of the junction left unmatched. The DNA for the CDR3 is TGTGCCAGCAGCTGGGGACAGGGGTACAATCAGCCCCAGCATTTT. The encoded protein is CASSWGQGYNQPQHF.

The chain carries TRBV6-5 and TRBJ2-7; the D is unclear. V lost 2 bases, J lost 3 bases, and 8 bases lay in between. Germline V gene lookup returns CDR1 MNHEY and CDR2 SVGAGI. This CDR3 has 13 residues. In DNA, the CDR3 is TGTGCCAGCAGTTACAGGCCAGACTACGAGCAGTACTTC. It encodes CASSYRPDYEQYF.

V usage is TRBV18 and J usage is TRBJ2-3; D gene unclear. The V end was cut by 3 bases, the J end by 4 bases, with 8 bases between. The CDR3 totals 13 residues. Germline V CDR1 and CDR2: KGHSH, LQKENI. The CDR3 DNA follows: TGTGCCAGCTCACCTTTGGAAGCAGATACGCAGTATTTT. This encodes CASSPLEADTQYF.

This clonotype was recorded many times. The J gene is TRBJ2-1, the V gene TRBV24-1; TRBD1 might be the D (6 bases). The CDR3 is 11 residues long. Germline V CDR1 and CDR2: KGHDR, SFDVKD. V lost 12 bases and J 5 bases, leaving 10 bases between the germline ends. CDR3 nucleotides: TGTGCCTCACGGGACAACAATGAGCAGTTCTTC. Amino acid sequence: CASRDNNEQFF.

This clonotype has at least ten counts. The chain has TRBV20-1 and TRBJ2-7, with 9 bases lining up with TRBD1. J gave up 3 bases and V 1 base, and 10 bases lay outside the gene matches. The CDR3 consists of 16 residues. Looked up from germline, CDR1 is DFQATT and CDR2 is SNEGSKA (reference sequence). The CDR3, as DNA: TGCAGTGCTAGAGCCCCGGGACAGGGAAAGAGCTACGAGCAGTACTTC. It translates to CSARAPGQGKSYEQYF.

This clonotype has just a few counts. V gene TRBV20-1 combines with J gene TRBJ1-1, with D perhaps TRBD1 (6 bases). CDR1 and CDR2 (germline): DFQATT, SNEGSKA (reference sequence). V was clipped by 6 bases and J by 7 bases, with 24 bases between them. The CDR3 has 15 residues. The CDR3 region has the DNA TGCAGTGCAACTAAGCCGGGATTGAGGGGGGGTGAAGCTTTCTTT. This codes for CSATKPGLRGGEAFF.

This clonotype was detected a few times. The chain recombines TRBV2 with TRBJ2-4; TRBD1 might be the D (6 bases). Trimming cost V 1 base and J 4 bases, with 8 bases left between them. Looked up from germline, CDR1 is SNHLY and CDR2 is FYNNEI. CDR3 size: 14 residues. CDR3: CASSEEGEKNIQYF. CDR3 coding DNA: TGTGCCAGCAGTGAAGAGGGGGAGAAAAACATTCAGTACTTC.

This clonotype was picked up a small number of times. The rearrangement links TRBV20-1 to TRBJ1-5; 9 bases are a match to TRBD1. CDR1 DFQATT and CDR2 SNEGSKA come from the germline V gene (reference sequence). This CDR3 contains 13 residues. V was clipped by 7 bases and J by 6 bases; unmatched bases: 7. The CDR3 region is CSVRDRGVQPQHF. CDR3 nucleotides: TGCAGTGTCCGTGACAGGGGGGTTCAGCCCCAGCATTTT.

In its sample, this clonotype was seen once. A much larger clone differs by one base, so this may be a read error. The chain combines TRBV20-1 with TRBJ2-1; 10 positions match TRBD1. V gave up 4 bases and J gave up 7 bases; unmatched junction bases: 10. Germline lookup yields CDR1 DFQATT and CDR2 SNEGSKA (reference sequence). This CDR3 is 15 amino acids long. The DNA for the CDR3 is TGCAGTGCTATTTCCGGGACAGGGGTCGGGAATGAGCAGTTCTTC. Protein: CSAISGTGVGNEQFF.

This clonotype has at least ten counts. The gene calls are TRBV7-2 and TRBJ2-6, with TRBD1 matching over 9 bases. Germline V gene lookup returns CDR1 SGHTA and CDR2 FQGNSA. The CDR3 is 18 amino acids. The junction had 4 bases not matched to a gene; V was cut back by 1 base and J by 0 bases. CDR3 DNA sequence: TGTGCCAGCAGCTTAGGGACAGGGGCCAGCTCTGGGGCCAACGTCCTGACTTTC. Amino acids: CASSLGTGASSGANVLTF.

This chain uses TRBV5-1 with TRBJ2-1, with 8 bases fitting TRBD1. Per the germline V gene, CDR1 is SGHRS and CDR2 is YFSETQ. The CDR3 loop spans 16 amino acids. The junction had 5 bases not matched to a gene; V was cut back by 0 bases and J by 3 bases. The CDR3 is CASSLASGTGYNEQFF. The CDR3 nucleotides read TGCGCCAGCAGCTTGGCCTCCGGGACAGGCTACAATGAGCAGTTCTTC.